Below, 19 T cell receptor beta chains from the same sample are listed, as sequenced in a study of response to subunit inactivated influenza vaccine. TCRdb re-analysed the RT-PCR reads in MiXCR, keeping a single row per CDR3 protein. The sample contains about 530,000 distinct CDR3 sequences, approximately 10% of which appear only once. This specimen consisted of PBMCs from blood, obtained on the day of vaccination. The receptors come from a middle-aged man who received an inactivated influenza vaccine.

This clonotype was recorded a few times. The genes are TRBV20-1 and TRBJ1-5, with 9 bases aligning to TRBD1. J lost 1 base, V lost 6 bases, and 4 bases had no gene match. Germline V CDR1 and CDR2: DFQATT, SNEGSKA (reference sequence). The CDR3 has 14 residues. The CDR3 sequence: CSAEDRGSNQPQHF. CDR3 DNA sequence: TGCAGTGCCGAGGACAGGGGAAGCAATCAGCCCCAGCATTTT.

This clonotype has a handful of counts. V is TRBV2 and J is TRBJ1-6, with a weak D call TRBD1 (5 bases). Trimming stripped 4 bases from V and 7 bases from J, with 11 bases between. Germline V lookup: CDR1 SNHLY, CDR2 FYNNEI. The CDR3 length is 14 residues. CDR3 sequence reads: CASSVGTENSPLHF. DNA for the CDR3: TGTGCCAGCAGTGTTGGGACGGAGAATTCACCCCTCCACTTT.

This clonotype has more than one count but fewer than ten. The chain joins TRBV6-2 or TRBV6-3 to TRBJ1-2; D is possibly TRBD1 (6 bases). This CDR3 is 14 amino acids long. Trimming cost V 6 bases and J 8 bases, with 19 bases left between them. CDR1 and CDR2 from the germline V gene are MNHEY and SVGEGT. CDR3 region: CASSPRRTAWGYTF. In DNA form, the CDR3 reads TGTGCCAGCAGCCCACGGAGGACAGCTTGGGGCTACACCTTC.

This clonotype appeared many times. The chain uses TRBV4-1 and TRBJ2-1; D not certain. Per germline, CDR1 MGHRA and CDR2 YSYEKL. The CDR3 covers 14 residues. V was trimmed by 1 base and J by 4 bases, leaving 8 bases between them. The CDR3 reads CASSQGYSYNEQFF. The DNA for the CDR3 is TGCGCCAGCAGCCAAGGATACAGTTACAATGAGCAGTTCTTC.

This clonotype was observed at least ten times. J is TRBJ2-3 and V is TRBV9; D gene ambiguous. The CDR3 is 13 amino acids. In germline, CDR1 is SGDLS, CDR2 YYNGEE. V was pared by 0 bases and J by 6 bases, with 8 bases between. Here the CDR3 reads CASSVVFGDTQYF. As DNA, the CDR3 is TGTGCCAGCAGCGTAGTATTTGGGGATACGCAGTATTTT. Filled out from reference TRBV9 and TRBJ2-3, the complete variable domain reads DSGVTQTPKHLITATGQRVTLRCSPRSGDLSVYWYQQSLDQGLQFLIQYYNGEERAKGNILERFSAQQFPDLHSELNLSSLELGDSALYFCASSVVFGDTQYFGPGTRLTVL.

A few counts support this clonotype. The chain carries TRBV4-2 and TRBJ1-4; maybe TRBD1 (5 bases). The CDR3 is 16 amino acids. CDR1 is LGHNA, CDR2 YNFKEQ, per germline. V was clipped by 1 base and J by 6 bases, with 15 bases between them. CDR3 coding DNA: TGTGCCAGCAGCCAAGGTTGGGACGGGAGGGATGAAAAACTGTTTTTT. Translated, it gives CASSQGWDGRDEKLFF.

This chain joins TRBV20-1 and TRBJ2-1, with D hard to call. The germline V gene has CDR1 DFQATT and CDR2 SNEGSKA (reference sequence). The CDR3 loop spans 12 amino acids. V was pared by 6 bases and J by 9 bases, with 15 bases between. The CDR3 region has the DNA TGCAGTGCAAAGGACCTCTCGGGTGAGCAGTTCTTC. It codes for CSAKDLSGEQFF.

The chain combines TRBV2 with TRBJ2-1; TRBD2 might be the D (7 bases). The CDR3 has 15 amino acids. Trimming stripped 9 bases from V and 4 bases from J, with 19 bases between. Germline V gives CDR1 SNHLY, CDR2 FYNNEI. CDR3 sequence reads: CARRGGSGQYNEQFF. The CDR3 nucleotides are TGTGCCAGGAGGGGGGGATCGGGGCAGTACAATGAGCAGTTCTTC.

The chain links TRBV2 to TRBJ2-7; tentatively, D is TRBD2 (5 bases). Trimming removed 4 bases from V and 6 bases from J, with 10 bases in between. The CDR3 is made up of 12 amino acids. Germline V gene lookup returns CDR1 SNHLY and CDR2 FYNNEI. The CDR3: CASSVRAPEQYF. CDR3 nucleotide sequence: TGTGCCAGCAGTGTGCGGGCCCCCGAGCAGTACTTC.

The chain is built from TRBV12-3 or TRBV12-4 and TRBJ2-1; 7 bases are a match to TRBD1. J lost 2 bases, V lost 6 bases, and 4 bases had no gene match. The CDR3 contains 14 residues. The CDR3 coding sequence is TGTGCCAGCAGAGACAGGGCCGCCTACAATGAGCAGTTCTTC. Protein product: CASRDRAAYNEQFF.

This clonotype was found many times. The chain carries TRBV18 and TRBJ1-3; TRBD1 aligns across 10 bases. The V gene's germline CDR1 is KGHSH and CDR2 LQKENI. The CDR3 has 15 residues. Losses at the gene ends were 2 bases for V and 4 bases for J; bases not matched to a gene: 2. The CDR3 region is CASSPGTGAGNTIYF. The CDR3 DNA sequence: TGTGCCAGCTCACCAGGGACAGGGGCCGGAAACACCATATATTTT.

This chain uses TRBV20-1 with TRBJ2-7; 10 bases fit TRBD1. Looked up from germline, CDR1 is DFQATT and CDR2 is SNEGSKA (reference sequence). Trimming at V came to 0 bases and at J to 5 bases, leaving 7 bases not matched to a gene. The CDR3 has 15 amino acids. The CDR3 is CSARDMDRGRHEQYF. CDR3 nucleotides: TGCAGTGCTAGAGATATGGACAGGGGGAGGCACGAGCAGTACTTC.

This clonotype was picked up one time. This chain joins TRBV9 and TRBJ2-3, with D possibly called TRBD1 or TRBD2 (6 bases each). The CDR3 consists of 18 residues. Trimming took 0 bases from V and 1 from J, leaving 18 bases between them. Germline CDR1 and CDR2: SGDLS and YYNGEE. The DNA for the CDR3 is TGTGCCAGCAGCGTAGAGGGGGGATGGTCTAGCGGCACAGATACGCAGTATTTT. Translating it yields CASSVEGGWSSGTDTQYF.

The J gene is TRBJ2-7, the V gene TRBV28; 7 nucleotides line up with TRBD2. From germline, CDR1 is MDHEN and CDR2 SYDVKM. The CDR3 runs to 13 residues. V gave up 4 bases and J gave up 5 bases; unmatched junction bases: 5. CDR3 DNA: TGTGCCAGCAGTTGGGGGGGTGGCGACGAGCAGTACTTC. This gives the protein CASSWGGGDEQYF.

The rearrangement uses TRBV6-1 and TRBJ2-3, with a weak D call TRBD1 (6 bases). Trimming left V 6 bases short and J 2 bases short, with 15 bases between. Germline assignment: CDR1 MNHNS and CDR2 SASEGT. The CDR3 sequence is 15 residues long. CDR3 in amino acids: CASSPPGAPTDTQYF. Here the CDR3 DNA reads TGTGCCAGCAGCCCCCCAGGGGCCCCCACAGATACGCAGTATTTT.

The V gene is TRBV3-1, the J gene TRBJ2-7; D uncertain. The V gene's germline CDR1 is LGHDT and CDR2 YNNKEL (reference sequence). CDR3 length: 14 residues. Trimming took off 5 bases at V and 3 bases at J, with 14 bases between the two ends. The CDR3 spells CASSSPWPSYEQYF. CDR3 bases: TGTGCCAGCAGCTCCCCGTGGCCGAGCTACGAGCAGTACTTC.

V and J are TRBV4-3 and TRBJ2-2, with 10 bases aligning to TRBD1. This CDR3 is 16 amino acids long. CDR1 is LGHNA, CDR2 YSLEER, per germline. Trimming at V came to 6 bases and at J to 7 bases, leaving 11 bases not matched to a gene. CDR3 residues: CASRPGTGDYIGELFF. The CDR3 DNA reads as TGCGCCAGCAGACCTGGGACAGGGGATTATATCGGGGAGCTGTTTTTT.

The CDR3 protein is CASSPLGTGLEQYF. The CDR3 bases are TGTGCCAGCTCCCCTTTGGGGACAGGTCTCGAGCAGTACTTC. V usage is TRBV18 and J usage is TRBJ2-7; 8 bases map to TRBD1. V shed 6 bases, J shed 6 bases, and the junction held 10 bases outside the gene matches. Germline V gene data show CDR1 as KGHSH and CDR2 as LQKENI. The CDR3 has 14 amino acids.

This clonotype was counted only a few times. This chain connects TRBV27 to TRBJ2-2; maybe TRBD1 (5 bases). Germline V gene sequence: CDR1 MNHEY, CDR2 SMNVEV (reference sequence). Trimming removed 3 bases from V and 8 bases from J, with 10 bases in between. The CDR3 runs to 13 residues. The CDR3 protein is CASSFWAGGELFF. CDR3 nucleotides: TGTGCCAGCAGTTTTTGGGCAGGGGGGGAGCTGTTTTTT.